What follows is one TCR beta chain and its context. Its antigen is currently unknown. These data belong to a study of cytomegalovirus exposure and HLA in healthy donors. About the research overall: Approximately 77 million unique TCRs from HLA-typed donors were held in an early release of data.

The study's findings and limits: A later analysis linked 15,000 to 20,000 TCR beta sequences to HLA alleles at 0.05 false discovery rate.

PCR primers comprised 60 Vbeta and 13 Jbeta primers. Clones were read by immunoSEQ multiplex PCR, and TCRdb kept only the in-frame ones, dropping some. The sample has over 70,000 clones; roughly 66% are singletons. The source is a man aged 30 to 39 in good health and CMV-seronegative. Sequenced sample: PBMCs.

The CDR3 bases are TGCAGCGTCGGAGCCAGGGTTGCTCATGAGCAGTTCTTC. This codes for CSVGARVAHEQFF. The chain couples TRBV29-1 to TRBJ2-1; D may be TRBD1 (5 bases). CDR3 length: 13 amino acids. Germline V CDR1 and CDR2: SQVTM, ANQGSEA. With 6 bases removed from V and 8 bases from J, the gap between germline ends came to 17 bases.